This T cell receptor (beta chain) derives from a study of cytomegalovirus exposure and HLA in healthy donors. Study outcomes and limitations: TCR association rates varied by HLA locus in a later analysis, with DRB1 highest and HLA-C lowest.

CDR1 and CDR2 (germline): SGHTA, FQGTGA. The V and J ends lost 5 bases and 2 bases respectively, with 17 bases between them. The CDR3 length is 16 residues. PCR primers comprised 60 Vbeta and 13 Jbeta primers. Method: immunoSEQ multiplex PCR; TCRdb's copy keeps in-frame clones and lacks some. The data show under 200,000 clones, roughly 13% seen once. As for this clone: Its antigen is currently unknown.

The chain couples TRBV7-3 to TRBJ2-3; D possibly corresponds to TRBD1 (6 bases). Material for sequencing was PBMCs. The receptor comes from a man aged 50 to 60 in good health and CMV-seropositive. The CDR3 region is CASSLPRDTYTDTQYF. DNA of the CDR3: TGTGCCAGCAGCCTCCCCAGGGACACCTACACAGATACGCAGTATTTT. The full variable domain, its missing parts supplied by reference TRBV7-3 and TRBJ2-3, is GAGVSQTPSNKVTEKGKYVELRCDPISGHTALYWYRQSLGQGPEFLIYFQGTGAADDSGLPNDRFFAVRPEGSVSTLKIQRTERGDSAVYLCASSLPRDTYTDTQYFGPGTRLTVL.